One sample yielded the 19 T cell receptor beta chains listed below, sequenced in a study of OX40 agonist ivuxolimab in advanced cancers. Assay: immunoSEQ multiplex PCR; the TCRdb copy retains only in-frame clones and omits some. This table has about 50,000 clones, approximately 77% appearing once. Sequenced material: CD4+ or CD8+ T cells sorted from blood, taken in a trial of the OX40 agonist ivuxolimab. These TCRs come from an adult with an advanced solid tumor such as melanoma, head and neck, liver or kidney cancer.

This chain joins TRBV5-1 and TRBJ2-2; D gene unclear. Trimming pared 0 bases from V and 4 bases from J, leaving 10 bases between. There are 15 residues in the CDR3. Germline V CDR1 and CDR2: SGHRS, YFSETQ. The CDR3 spells CASSLATSGTGELFF. CDR3 sequence (DNA): TGCGCCAGCAGCTTGGCTACCTCGGGCACCGGGGAGCTGTTTTTT.

In its sample, this clone was seen a few times. The chain couples TRBV28 to TRBJ1-2; D is unresolved. This CDR3 contains 15 residues. Deletions cut 8 bases from V and 2 bases from J, with 18 bases between. Germline lookup yields CDR1 MDHEN and CDR2 SYDVKM. This chain's CDR3 is CASHTLPTANYGYTF. In DNA, the CDR3 is TGTGCCAGCCATACCCTACCTACAGCGAACTATGGCTACACCTTC.

V is TRBV4-1 and J is TRBJ1-4; D gene ambiguous. Between the trimmed V and J ends, which lost 4 bases and 4 bases, there was a span of 16 bases. The length of the CDR3 is 16 residues. Germline CDR1 MGHRA, CDR2 YSYEKL. The CDR3 is CASSRPQKDGNEKLFF. The CDR3 region has the DNA TGCGCCAGCAGCCGCCCCCAAAAAGACGGTAATGAAAAACTGTTTTTT.

The chain has TRBV11-2 and TRBJ2-1; D remains ambiguous. CDR1 is SGHAT, CDR2 FQNNGV, per germline. This CDR3 region has 14 residues. V was cut by 3 bases and J by 3 bases, with 9 bases left in between. In DNA form, the CDR3 reads TGTGCCAGCAGCTTCGGGCGGTTCTACAATGAGCAGTTCTTC. Translating it yields CASSFGRFYNEQFF.

This clone has a single count. The gene calls are TRBV6-5 and TRBJ2-1, with TRBD2 matching 8 bases. Germline V lookup: CDR1 MNHEY, CDR2 SVGAGI. The CDR3 is 15 residues long. The V gene end was trimmed by 6 bases and the J gene end by 4 bases; junction bases not matched to a gene: 8. The chain's CDR3 is CASRGTSGLYNEQFF. For the CDR3, the DNA is TGTGCCAGCAGGGGAACTAGCGGCCTTTACAATGAGCAGTTCTTC.

The chain uses TRBV6-5 and TRBJ1-2; D is ambiguous. V gave up 2 bases and J gave up 6 bases, with 13 bases separating them. This CDR3 spans 14 amino acids. Germline CDR1 is MNHEY and CDR2 is SVGAGI. CDR3 nucleotide sequence: TGTGCCAGCAGTTACATAGCGTTCAGAGATGGCTACACCTTC. This encodes CASSYIAFRDGYTF.

This sequence joins TRBV18 and TRBJ2-3; D is unclear. Trimming pared 3 bases from V and 3 bases from J, leaving 4 bases between. This CDR3 is 12 amino acids long. Germline V gene data show CDR1 as KGHSH and CDR2 as LQKENI. CDR3 sequence: CASSPTTDTQYF. CDR3 bases: TGTGCCAGCTCACCCACGACAGATACGCAGTATTTT.

The chain recombines TRBV6-6 with TRBJ2-2; 8 bases agree with TRBD2. The V gene's germline CDR1 is MNHNY and CDR2 SVGAGI (reference sequence). The V gene end was trimmed by 6 bases and the J gene end by 0 bases; junction bases not matched to a gene: 3. There are 15 residues in the CDR3. DNA for the CDR3: TGTGCCAGCAGACGGGGACTAGCGAACACCGGGGAGCTGTTTTTT. The encoded protein is CASRRGLANTGELFF.

The rearrangement uses TRBV6-5 and TRBJ2-7, with a weak D call TRBD2 (5 bases). CDR1 is MNHEY, CDR2 SVGAGI, per germline. The CDR3 loop spans 12 amino acids. The germline V and J ends were trimmed by 8 bases and 1 base, with 9 bases remaining between them. The CDR3 region is CASQDFSYEQYF. DNA of the CDR3: TGTGCCAGCCAGGACTTTTCCTACGAGCAGTACTTC.

This chain uses TRBV9 with TRBJ1-1, with unresolved D. Trimming removed 3 bases from V and 1 base from J, with 10 bases in between. Germline CDR1 reads SGDLS; CDR2 reads YYNGEE. CDR3 length equals 14 residues. The CDR3 reads CASSGRSANTEAFF. CDR3 in DNA: TGTGCCAGCAGCGGCCGGTCGGCGAACACTGAAGCTTTCTTT. Combining the CDR3 with reference TRBV9 and TRBJ1-1 gives the whole variable domain DSGVTQTPKHLITATGQRVTLRCSPRSGDLSVYWYQQSLDQGLQFLIQYYNGEERAKGNILERFSAQQFPDLHSELNLSSLELGDSALYFCASSGRSANTEAFFGQGTRLTVV.

The V and J genes are TRBV2 and TRBJ2-5; 7 bases align to TRBD1. The CDR3 spans 14 residues. The trim removed 4 bases at V and 2 bases at J, leaving 4 bases unmatched. Germline CDR1 SNHLY, CDR2 FYNNEI. Here the CDR3 DNA reads TGTGCCAGCAGTGCACCGGGACAGCAAGAGACCCAGTACTTC. Its translation: CASSAPGQQETQYF.

The DNA of the CDR3 is TGTGCCAGTAGTCTGGCCAGGGGTAACCAAGAGACCCAGTACTTC. Protein product: CASSLARGNQETQYF. V is TRBV19 and J is TRBJ2-5; D may be TRBD1 (6 bases). The V end was cut by 5 bases, the J end by 0 bases, with 13 bases between. The germline CDR1 and CDR2 sequences are LNHDA and SQIVND (reference sequence). This CDR3 has 15 residues.

V is TRBV7-9 and J is TRBJ2-3; 12 nucleotides line up with TRBD1. After removal of 5 bases from V and 1 base from J, the junction contained 4 bases not matched to a gene. Germline CDR1 and CDR2: SEHNR and FQNEAQ (reference sequence). The CDR3 consists of 16 residues. DNA for the CDR3: TGTGCCAGCAGCCACCGGGACAGGGGGCGCACAGATACGCAGTATTTT. Amino acids: CASSHRDRGRTDTQYF. Full variable domain (missing parts from reference TRBV7-9 and TRBJ2-3): DTGVSQNPRHKITKRGQNVTFRCDPISEHNRLYWYRQTLGQGPEFLTYFQNEAQLEKSRLLSDRFSAERPKGSFSTLEIQRTEQGDSAMYLCASSHRDRGRTDTQYFGPGTRLTVL.

The genes are TRBV6-1 and TRBJ2-4; no clear D gene. Per germline, CDR1 MNHNS and CDR2 SASEGT. V was clipped by 0 bases and J by 6 bases, with 9 bases between them. The CDR3 is made up of 14 amino acids. DNA for the CDR3: TGTGCCAGCAGTGAAGCTTCTAGGTTAAACATTCAGTACTTC. Translation gives CASSEASRLNIQYF.

This clone was observed a few times. The chain joins TRBV30 to TRBJ1-6; 8 bases map to TRBD1. Per the germline V gene, CDR1 is GTSNPN and CDR2 is SVGIG (reference sequence). The length of the CDR3 is 13 residues. The junction had 6 bases not matched to a gene; V was cut back by 5 bases and J by 9 bases. Here the CDR3 reads CAWGGQVTSPLHF. The DNA for the CDR3 is TGTGCCTGGGGGGGACAGGTGACTTCACCCCTCCACTTT.

The V gene is TRBV29-1, the J gene TRBJ2-7, with TRBD1 identical over 12 bases. Per germline, CDR1 SQVTM and CDR2 ANQGSEA. This CDR3 contains 15 residues. The ends lost 6 bases at V and 5 bases at J; junction bases unmatched: 11. CDR3 nucleotide sequence: TGCAGCGTGGCGCTGACCGGGACAGGGGGCAACGAGCAGTACTTC. Translated, it gives CSVALTGTGGNEQYF.

This chain links TRBV6-1 with TRBJ2-3; no clear D. This CDR3 spans 13 amino acids. The germline V gene encodes CDR1 MNHNS and CDR2 SASEGT. The V end was cut by 7 bases, the J end by 3 bases, with 11 bases between. The CDR3 DNA follows: TGTGCCAGCAAACCAACTGGAACAGATACGCAGTATTTT. Its translation: CASKPTGTDTQYF.

This clone was counted a few times. The gene calls are TRBV15 and TRBJ2-2; 7 bases align to TRBD1. This CDR3 is built from 14 residues. The trim removed 8 bases at V and 7 bases at J, leaving 10 bases unmatched. Germline CDR1 is LNHNV and CDR2 is YYDKDF (reference sequence). This chain's CDR3 is CATATQGRGGELFF. The CDR3 bases are TGTGCCACCGCAACACAGGGGCGAGGCGGGGAGCTGTTTTTT.

The chain uses TRBV28 and TRBJ2-6, with D perhaps TRBD1 (5 bases). The CDR3 contains 17 residues. Trimming stripped 6 bases from V and 0 bases from J, with 15 bases between. Germline assignment: CDR1 MDHEN and CDR2 SYDVKM. The CDR3 nucleotides are TGTGCCAGCAGCTTTACAGGAAGAGCCTCTGGGGCCAACGTCCTGACTTTC. It codes for CASSFTGRASGANVLTF.